This paragraph covers one T cell receptor (beta chain) sequence. Individuals drawn from under 30 US areas were roughly 18 to 89 years old. Participants' reported clinical history set cohort assignment. This sample is part of a study of blood T cell repertoires in COVID-19. Study-wide background: The United States, Italy and Spain supplied acute and convalescent COVID-19 samples.

V was pared by 5 bases and J by 7 bases, with 14 bases between. The CDR3 runs 13 residues. Germline CDR1 is SGHAT and CDR2 is FQNNGV. The table came from immunoSEQ multiplex PCR; TCRdb's copy has only in-frame clones and leaves some out. Seen here are fewer than 350,000 clones, approximately 91% observed once, and the top ten hold 2.3%. This chain connects TRBV11-2 to TRBJ1-1, with D perhaps matching TRBD1 (5 bases). The TCR was taken from a woman aged 40-49 years with acute COVID-19. Sequenced sample: PBMCs or T cells enriched from blood (not recorded which). The CDR3 coding sequence is TGTGCCAGCAGCCTCCAGGGTCCAAGTGAAGCTTTCTTT. This codes for CASSLQGPSEAFF.